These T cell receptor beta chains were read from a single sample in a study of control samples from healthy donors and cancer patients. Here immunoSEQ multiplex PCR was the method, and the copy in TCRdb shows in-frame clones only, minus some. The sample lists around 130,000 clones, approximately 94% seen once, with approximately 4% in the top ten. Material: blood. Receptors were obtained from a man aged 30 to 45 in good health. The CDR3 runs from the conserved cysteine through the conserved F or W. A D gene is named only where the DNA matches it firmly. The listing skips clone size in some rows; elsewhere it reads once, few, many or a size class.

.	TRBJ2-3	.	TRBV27	TGTGCCAGCAGTTACACAGGGTCAGATACGCAGTATTTT	CASSYTGSDTQYF
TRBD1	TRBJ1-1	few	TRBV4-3	TGCGCCAGCAGCCAAGATTTTGGTACAGGGGGCACTGAAGCTTTCTTT	CASSQDFGTGGTEAFF
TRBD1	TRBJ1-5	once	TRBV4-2	TGTGCCAGCAGCCAAGATCCCCAGGGGGGAACTCAGCCCCAGCATTTT	CASSQDPQGGTQPQHF
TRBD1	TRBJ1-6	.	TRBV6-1	TGTGCCAGCACCCAGTCAGGGGGTAATTCACCCCTCCACTTT	CASTQSGGNSPLHF
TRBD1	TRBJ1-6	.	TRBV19	TGTGCCAGCCGGGACAGCAATAATTCACCCCTCCACTTT	CASRDSNNSPLHF
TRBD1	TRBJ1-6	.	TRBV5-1	TGCGCCAGCAGCCGGGACAGGGATAATTCACCCCTCCACTTT	CASSRDRDNSPLHF
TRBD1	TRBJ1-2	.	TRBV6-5	TGTGCCAGCAGTTCGGGACAGGGGTTGGATGGCTACACCTTC	CASSSGQGLDGYTF
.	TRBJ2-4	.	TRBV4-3	TGCGCCAGCAGCCAAGTTCGAGGGATTCAGTACTTC	CASSQVRGIQYF
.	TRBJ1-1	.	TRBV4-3	TGCGCCAGCAGCCAAGACAGTCAGTACCCGAACACTGAAGCTTTCTTT	CASSQDSQYPNTEAFF
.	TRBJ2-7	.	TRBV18	TGTGCCAGCTCACCACCGAGCAGTCTTCTCTCCTACGAGCAGTACTTC	CASSPPSSLLSYEQYF
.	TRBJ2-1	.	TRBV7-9	TGTGCCAGCAGCCCCATCTCCGGGATTACCTATGAGCAGTTCTTC	CASSPISGITYEQFF
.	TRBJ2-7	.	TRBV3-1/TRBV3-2	TGTGCCAGCAGCCCAGTACCGGGACCATACTACGAGCAGTACTTC	CASSPVPGPYYEQYF
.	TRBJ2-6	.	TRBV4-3	TGCGCCAGCAGCCGCAGCTTCTGGGGCAGTGACCTAGGGGCCAACGTCCTGACTTTC	CASSRSFWGSDLGANVLTF
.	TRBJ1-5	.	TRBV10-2	TGCGCCAGCAGTGAGTATAGCAATCAGCCCCAGCATTTT	CASSEYSNQPQHF
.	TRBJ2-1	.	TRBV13	TGTGCCAGCAGCTACCAACAGGGAGCTGAGCAGTTCTTC	CASSYQQGAEQFF
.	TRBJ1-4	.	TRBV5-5	TGTGCCAGCAGCTTGGTCGGGTTCGGAATTGCAACTAATGAAAAACTGTTTTTT	CASSLVGFGIATNEKLFF
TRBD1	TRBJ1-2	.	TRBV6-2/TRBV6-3	TGTGCCAGCAGCCCTGGGACAGGGGGCTATGGCTACACCTTC	CASSPGTGGYGYTF
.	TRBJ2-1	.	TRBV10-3	TGTGCCATCGCCGTGGACGGAAACAATGAGCAGTTCTTC	CAIAVDGNNEQFF
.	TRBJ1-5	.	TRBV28	TGTGCCAGCAGTTTATCGGACTGGGACAAACAGAATCAGCCCCAGCATTTT	CASSLSDWDKQNQPQHF
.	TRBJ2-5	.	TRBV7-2	TGTGCCAGCAGCTTATTAGGGGAGACCCAGTACTTC	CASSLLGETQYF
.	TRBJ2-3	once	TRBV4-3	TGCGCCAGCAGCCAAGCGGACCGGACAGAGTACACAGATACGCAGTATTTT	CASSQADRTEYTDTQYF
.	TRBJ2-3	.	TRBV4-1	TGCGCCGCCAAGGGAGCGAACACAGATACGCAGTATTTT	CAAKGANTDTQYF
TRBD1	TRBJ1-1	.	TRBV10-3	TGTGCCATCAGTGAGTTGTGGGACAGGGTGAACACTGAAGCTTTCTTT	CAISELWDRVNTEAFF
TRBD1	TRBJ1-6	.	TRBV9	TGTGCCAGCAGCCCAGGGGGCTGGGATAATTCACCCCTCCACTTT	CASSPGGWDNSPLHF
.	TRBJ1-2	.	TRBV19	TGTGCCAGTAGTATGAATCTAGGGGAACGCTACACCTTC	CASSMNLGERYTF
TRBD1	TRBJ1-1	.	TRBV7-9	TGTGCCAGCAGCGAGGGGACAGGGGTCACTGAAGCTTTCTTT	CASSEGTGVTEAFF
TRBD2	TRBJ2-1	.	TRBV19	TGTGCCAGTAGTGTCACTAGCGGGGGGCGCCATGAGCAGTTCTTC	CASSVTSGGRHEQFF
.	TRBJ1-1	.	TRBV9	TGTGCCAGCAGCGTAGGGCCAGGGCGGACTGAAGCTTTCTTT	CASSVGPGRTEAFF
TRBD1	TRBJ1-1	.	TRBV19	TGTGCCAGTAGTATGGGGACAGAAATGAACACTGAAGCTTTCTTT	CASSMGTEMNTEAFF
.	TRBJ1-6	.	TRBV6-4	TGTGCCAGCAGTGACGGCAGGGAAAACTCACCCCTCCACTTT	CASSDGRENSPLHF
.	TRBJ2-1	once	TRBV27	TGTGCCAGCAGTTTGGGACTGGCTACGAGCTCCTACAATGAGCAGTTCTTC	CASSLGLATSSYNEQFF
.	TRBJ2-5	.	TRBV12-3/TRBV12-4	TGTGCCAGCAGTAAGAGTGGGGGCGAGACCCAGTACTTC	CASSKSGGETQYF
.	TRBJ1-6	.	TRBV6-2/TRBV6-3	TGTGCCAGCAGTCCGGGACGTCGCCTTAATTCACCCCTCCACTTT	CASSPGRRLNSPLHF
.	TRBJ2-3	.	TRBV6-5	TGTGCCAGCAGTTACCTCATCGGTAAAGATACGCAGTATTTT	CASSYLIGKDTQYF
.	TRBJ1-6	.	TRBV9	TGTGCCAGCAGCGTCTTGGGGGCCAATAATTCACCCCTCCACTTT	CASSVLGANNSPLHF
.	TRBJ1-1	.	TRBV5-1	TGCGCCAGCAGCACTCAGGGAGATTACGCTGAAGCTTTCTTT	CASSTQGDYAEAFF
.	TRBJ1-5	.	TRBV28	TGTGCCAGCAGTTTATCTGGAGATCAGCCCCAGCATTTT	CASSLSGDQPQHF
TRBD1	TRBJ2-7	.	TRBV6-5	TGTGCCAGCAGAGGGGACAGGGGAAGCTTGTACGAGCAGTACTTC	CASRGDRGSLYEQYF
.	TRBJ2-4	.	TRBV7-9	TGTGCCACGGGGGCCGGGGAGTACATTCAGTACTTC	CATGAGEYIQYF
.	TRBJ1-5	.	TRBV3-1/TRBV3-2	TGTGCCAGCAGCCAGGGGAATCAGCCCCAGCATTTT	CASSQGNQPQHF
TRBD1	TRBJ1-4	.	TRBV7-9	TGTGCCAGCAGCTTACAGGACAGGGGTACTAATGAAAAACTGTTTTTT	CASSLQDRGTNEKLFF
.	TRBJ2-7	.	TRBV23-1	TGCGCCAGCAGTCGTTTCTTCGCAGGGGCGTACGAGCAGTACTTC	CASSRFFAGAYEQYF
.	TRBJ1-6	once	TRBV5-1	TGCGCCAGCAGCCCCGGACAGAGCTCCTATAATTCACCCCTCCACTTT	CASSPGQSSYNSPLHF
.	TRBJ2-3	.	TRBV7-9	TGTGCCAGCAGCTTGGATCGAGGGGTAGGCACAGATACGCAGTATTTT	CASSLDRGVGTDTQYF
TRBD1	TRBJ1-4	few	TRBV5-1	TGCGCCAGCAGCCTACAGGGGAATGAAAAACTGTTTTTT	CASSLQGNEKLFF
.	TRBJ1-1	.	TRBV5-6	TGTGCCAGCAGCCGTGTGAAAGGCACTGAAGCTTTCTTT	CASSRVKGTEAFF
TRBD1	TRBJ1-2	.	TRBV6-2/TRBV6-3	TGTGCCAGCAGTTACCCGGGACAGGGGTCAAATGGCTACACCTTC	CASSYPGQGSNGYTF
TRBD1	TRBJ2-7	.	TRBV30	TGTGCCTGGAGTGTCGGGACAGGATCCTACGAGCAGTACTTC	CAWSVGTGSYEQYF
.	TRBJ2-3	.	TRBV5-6	TGTGCCAGCAGCTTGTCTGGGGGCCGCTTCACAGATACGCAGTATTTT	CASSLSGGRFTDTQYF
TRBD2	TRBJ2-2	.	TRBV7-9	TGTGCCAGCAGCTCGGGGGGGCAAACCGGGGAGCTGTTTTTT	CASSSGGQTGELFF
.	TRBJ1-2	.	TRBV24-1	TGTGCCACCAGTGGAGGGTATGGCTACACCTTC	CATSGGYGYTF
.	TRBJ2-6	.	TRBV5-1	TGCGCCAGCAGCCCTTCTCCTGGGGCCAACGTCCTGACTTTC	CASSPSPGANVLTF
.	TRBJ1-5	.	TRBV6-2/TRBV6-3	TGTGCCAGCAGTTACCCGGAATCCTCAAGGCAGCCCCAGCATTTT	CASSYPESSRQPQHF
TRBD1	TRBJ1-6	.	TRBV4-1	TGCGCCAGCAGCCAAGCGACAGGGTTTTCCTCCTATAATTCACCCCTCCACTTT	CASSQATGFSSYNSPLHF
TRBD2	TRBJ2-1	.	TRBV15	TGTGCCACCAGAGATAGCGGGGACTCCTACAATGAGCAGTTCTTC	CATRDSGDSYNEQFF
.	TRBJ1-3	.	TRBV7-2	TGTGCCAGCAGCCATATAACAGGTGCAATCTCTGGAAACACCATATATTTT	CASSHITGAISGNTIYF
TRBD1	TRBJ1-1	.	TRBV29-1	TGCAGCGTTGAAGCCAACGGACAGGGAAGGGTAGCTTTCTTT	CSVEANGQGRVAFF
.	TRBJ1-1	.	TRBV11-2	TGTGCCAGCAGCTTGTGGATGAGGGGATTGGGAACTGAAGCTTTCTTT	CASSLWMRGLGTEAFF
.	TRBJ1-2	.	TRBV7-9	TGTGCCAGCAGCATCACAAATCAGGGCAACTATGGCTACACCTTC	CASSITNQGNYGYTF